One and the same sample provided the 9 T cell receptor beta chains below, sequenced in a study of cytomegalovirus exposure and HLA in healthy donors. Only in-frame clones appear in the TCRdb table, and some are missing; sequencing was by immunoSEQ multiplex PCR. The sample carries some 90,000 clones, approximately 96% recorded once. Input material: PBMCs. The receptors originated from a man aged 18 to 29 in good health and CMV-seronegative.

V is TRBV7-2 and J is TRBJ2-2, with 7 bases matching TRBD1. The CDR3 is 17 amino acids. The germline CDR1 and CDR2 sequences are SGHTA and FQGNSA. The trim removed 1 base at V and 4 bases at J, leaving 9 bases unmatched. The CDR3 sequence: CASSLGARQGPTGELFF. CDR3 nucleotides: TGTGCCAGCAGCTTAGGGGCCCGACAGGGACCCACCGGGGAGCTGTTTTTT.

This chain joins TRBV7-9 and TRBJ2-7, with 7 bases that match TRBD2. The germline gives CDR1 SEHNR, CDR2 FQNEAQ (reference sequence). There are 16 residues in the CDR3. J was trimmed by 2 bases and V by 5 bases; bases with no gene match: 12. CDR3 in DNA: TGTGCCAGCAGCCAGGCTGTGGGGGGGGACGCCTACGAGCAGTACTTC. Its translation: CASSQAVGGDAYEQYF.

The chain joins TRBV6-4 to TRBJ2-1; a weak D match, TRBD1 (5 bases). V was trimmed by 3 bases and J by 6 bases, leaving 15 bases between them. The CDR3 covers 15 residues. CDR1 and CDR2 (germline): MRHNA, SNTAGT. The CDR3 nucleotides read TGTGCCAGCAGTGAAGTTGCAGGGTCGAGCAATGAGCAGTTCTTC. It translates to CASSEVAGSSNEQFF.

The chain combines TRBV28 with TRBJ2-1, with a weak D call TRBD1 (6 bases). CDR3 length equals 15 residues. In germline, CDR1 is MDHEN, CDR2 SYDVKM. The V gene lost 5 bases and the J gene lost 0 bases, with 11 bases spanning the gap. The DNA for the CDR3 is TGTGCCAGCAGTACAGGGCCAAGCTCCTACAATGAGCAGTTCTTC. It is translated as CASSTGPSSYNEQFF.

This chain uses TRBV25-1 with TRBJ1-2; 8 bases are a match to TRBD1. CDR1 and CDR2 from the germline V gene are MGHDK and SYGVNS. The CDR3 loop spans 12 amino acids. V shed 8 bases, J shed 7 bases, and the junction held 6 bases outside the gene matches. The chain's CDR3 is CASSGQGLGYTF. The DNA of the CDR3 is TGTGCCAGCTCCGGACAGGGTCTTGGCTACACCTTC.

The J gene is TRBJ2-1, the V gene TRBV5-4, with TRBD2 matching 7 bases. Losses at the gene ends were 0 bases for V and 6 bases for J; bases not matched to a gene: 12. This CDR3 is 17 amino acids long. Germline-derived CDR1 and CDR2 are SGHNT and YYREEE (reference sequence). CDR3 sequence (DNA): TGTGCCAGCAGCTTGGGACTAGCTAGGGGACCCTTCAATGAGCAGTTCTTC. It encodes CASSLGLARGPFNEQFF.

The V gene is TRBV27, the J gene TRBJ2-1; 9 bases match TRBD2. Germline assignment: CDR1 MNHEY and CDR2 SMNVEV (reference sequence). J lost 7 bases, V lost 0 bases, and 4 bases had no gene match. CDR3 size: 15 residues. CDR3: CASSLSAGGQNEQFF. Here the CDR3 DNA reads TGTGCCAGCAGTTTATCAGCGGGAGGTCAAAATGAGCAGTTCTTC.

The chain joins TRBV9 to TRBJ1-2, with 8 nucleotides matching TRBD1. Germline trimming cut 0 bases from V and 3 bases from J; bases unmatched to any gene: 7. In germline, CDR1 is SGDLS, CDR2 YYNGEE. The CDR3 runs to 16 residues. CDR3 residues: CASSVATGQVDYGYTF. The CDR3 nucleotides are TGTGCCAGCAGCGTAGCTACGGGACAGGTAGACTATGGCTACACCTTC. Drawing the rest from reference TRBV9 and TRBJ1-2, the complete variable domain is DSGVTQTPKHLITATGQRVTLRCSPRSGDLSVYWYQQSLDQGLQFLIQYYNGEERAKGNILERFSAQQFPDLHSELNLSSLELGDSALYFCASSVATGQVDYGYTFGSGTRLTVV.

The chain is built from TRBV10-2 and TRBJ2-3, with D maybe TRBD2 (5 bases). The germline gives CDR1 WSHSY, CDR2 SAAADI. Trimming removed 3 bases at V and 2 bases at J, with 18 bases between. This CDR3 is 17 amino acids long. The CDR3, as DNA: TGCGCCAGCAGTGAATTCAAGGGAGCCCCTCACACAGATACGCAGTATTTT. It encodes CASSEFKGAPHTDTQYF.